What follows are 2 T cell receptor beta chains derived from one specimen sequenced in a study of blood T cell repertoires in COVID-19. Sequencing was performed with immunoSEQ multiplex PCR; in TCRdb, only in-frame clones are kept and a portion is missing. The table includes roughly 330,000 clones, around 87% detected once. Sample: PBMCs or T cells enriched from blood (not recorded which). The receptors originated from a woman aged 30 to 39 who had recovered from COVID-19.

The genes are TRBV5-4 and TRBJ1-1; D unclear. This CDR3 has 13 residues. Germline CDR1 is SGHNT and CDR2 is YYREEE (reference sequence). Trimming took 6 bases from V and 0 from J, leaving 9 bases between them. The CDR3 nucleotides are TGTGCCAGCATCGGGTCTATGAACACTGAAGCTTTCTTT. As protein: CASIGSMNTEAFF.

As for this clone: Compared with germline, one end of the junction differs, possibly owing to a read error. The V gene is TRBV5-4, the J gene TRBJ2-1; 12 bases are a match to TRBD2. Germline loops: CDR1 SGHNT, CDR2 YYREEE (reference sequence). The CDR3 is 15 residues long. The CDR3 sequence: CASSQTSGGYTEQFF. The CDR3 DNA follows: TGTGCCAGCAGCCAGACTAGCGGGGGTTACACTGAGCAGTTCTTC.